This T cell receptor beta chain emerged from a study of T cells after yellow fever vaccination. Study-level points and caveats: Booster sampling recovered most clones from primary vaccination (roughly 96% CD4, over 75% CD8).

A single record per CDR3 protein comes from TCRdb applying MiXCR to the 5' RACE reads. The profile shows a few hundred thousand distinct CDR3 sequences, roughly a sixth of them singletons. This clonotype was seen a few times. Antigen: not known. Compared with germline, one end of the junction differs, possibly owing to a read error. In germline, CDR1 is SQVTM, CDR2 ANQGSEA. The CDR3 length is 13 residues. The sequencing here drew on PBMCs, taken about 5 days after the first yellow fever vaccination. The chain is built from TRBV29-1 and TRBJ2-3; D unclear. This TCR derives from a man between 18 and 35 years old who received the YFV17D yellow fever vaccine. The CDR3 spells CSVEVGRTDTQYF. The CDR3 nucleotides are TGCAGCGTTGAGGTGGGCCGCACAGATACACAGTATTTT.